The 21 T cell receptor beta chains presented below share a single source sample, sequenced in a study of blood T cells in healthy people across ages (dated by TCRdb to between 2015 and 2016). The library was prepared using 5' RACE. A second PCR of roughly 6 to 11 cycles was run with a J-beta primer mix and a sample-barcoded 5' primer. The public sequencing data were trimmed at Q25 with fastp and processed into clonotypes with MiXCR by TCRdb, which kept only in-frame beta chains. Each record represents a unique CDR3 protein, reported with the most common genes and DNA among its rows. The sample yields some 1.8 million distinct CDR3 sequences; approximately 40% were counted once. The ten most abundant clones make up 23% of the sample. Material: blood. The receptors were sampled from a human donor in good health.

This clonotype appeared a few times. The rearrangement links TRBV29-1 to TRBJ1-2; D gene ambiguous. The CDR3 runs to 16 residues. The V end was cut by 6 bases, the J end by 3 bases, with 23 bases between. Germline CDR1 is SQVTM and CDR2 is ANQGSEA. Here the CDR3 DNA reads TGCAGCGTCGCAGAACAGACTCCCGAGACGGACTATGGCTACACCTTC. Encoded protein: CSVAEQTPETDYGYTF.

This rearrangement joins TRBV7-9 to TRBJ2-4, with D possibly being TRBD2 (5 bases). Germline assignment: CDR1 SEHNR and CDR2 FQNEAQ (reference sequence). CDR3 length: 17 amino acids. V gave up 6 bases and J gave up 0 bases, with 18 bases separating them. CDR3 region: CASSAGNSGIAKNIQYF. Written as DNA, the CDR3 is TGTGCCAGCAGTGCTGGGAACAGCGGCATAGCCAAAAACATTCAGTACTTC. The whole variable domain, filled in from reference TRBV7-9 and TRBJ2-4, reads DTGVSQNPRHKITKRGQNVTFRCDPISEHNRLYWYRQTLGQGPEFLTYFQNEAQLEKSRLLSDRFSAERPKGSFSTLEIQRTEQGDSAMYLCASSAGNSGIAKNIQYFGAGTRLSVL.

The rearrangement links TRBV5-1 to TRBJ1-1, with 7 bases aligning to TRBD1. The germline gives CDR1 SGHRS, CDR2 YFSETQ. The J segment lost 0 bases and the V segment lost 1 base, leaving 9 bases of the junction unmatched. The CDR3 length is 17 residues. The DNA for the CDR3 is TGCGCCAGCAGCTTGTTAGTCACAGGGGCGCTGAACACTGAAGCTTTCTTT. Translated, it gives CASSLLVTGALNTEAFF. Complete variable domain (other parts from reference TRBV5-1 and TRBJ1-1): KAGVTQTPRYLIKTRGQQVTLSCSPISGHRSVSWYQQTPGQGLQFLFEYFSETQRNKGNFPGRFSGRQFSNSRSEMNVSTLELGDSALYLCASSLLVTGALNTEAFFGQGTRLTVV.

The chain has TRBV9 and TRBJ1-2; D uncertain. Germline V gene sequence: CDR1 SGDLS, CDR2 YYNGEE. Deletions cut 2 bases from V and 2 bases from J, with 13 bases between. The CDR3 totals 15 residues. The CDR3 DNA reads TGTGCCAGCAGCGTCTTCTCATCTGGGAACTATGGCTACACCTTC. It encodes CASSVFSSGNYGYTF.

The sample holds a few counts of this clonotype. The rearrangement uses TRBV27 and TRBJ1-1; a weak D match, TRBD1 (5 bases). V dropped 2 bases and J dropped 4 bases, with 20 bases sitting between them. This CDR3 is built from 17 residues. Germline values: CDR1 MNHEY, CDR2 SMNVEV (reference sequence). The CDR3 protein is CASSLAAPGAPGTEAFF. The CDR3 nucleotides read TGTGCCAGCAGTTTAGCGGCGCCCGGGGCGCCGGGCACTGAAGCTTTCTTT.

CDR3 sequence reads: CASSLGHNQVQDIQYF. The CDR3 bases are TGTGCCAGCAGCTTAGGACACAATCAAGTACAAGACATTCAGTACTTC. This sequence joins TRBV7-2 and TRBJ2-4; D ambiguous. This CDR3 is 16 amino acids long. Looked up from germline, CDR1 is SGHTA and CDR2 is FQGNSA. Trimming took 1 base from V and 8 from J, leaving 18 bases between them. The full variable domain, in which reference TRBV7-2 and TRBJ2-4 provide the parts outside the CDR3, is GAGVSQSPSNKVTEKGKDVELRCDPISGHTALYWYRQSLGQGLEFLIYFQGNSAPDKSGLPSDRFSAERTGGSVSTLTIQRTQQEDSAVYLCASSLGHNQVQDIQYFGAGTRLSVL.

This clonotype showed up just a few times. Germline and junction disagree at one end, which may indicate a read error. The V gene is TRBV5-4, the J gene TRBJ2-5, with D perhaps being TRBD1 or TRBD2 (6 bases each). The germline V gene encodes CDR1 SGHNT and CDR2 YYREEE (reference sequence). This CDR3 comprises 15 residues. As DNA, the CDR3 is TGTGCCAGTAGCTTTTTCGGGGGCAGTCAAGAGACCCAGTACTTC. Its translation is CASSFFGGSQETQYF.

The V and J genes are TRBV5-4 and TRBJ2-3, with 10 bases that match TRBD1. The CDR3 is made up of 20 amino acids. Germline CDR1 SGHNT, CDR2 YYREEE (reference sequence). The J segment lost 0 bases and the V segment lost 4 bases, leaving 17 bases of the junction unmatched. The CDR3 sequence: CASSTPQPGQGLSSTDTQYF. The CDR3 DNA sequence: TGTGCCAGCAGCACACCCCAGCCGGGACAGGGGCTATCTAGCACAGATACGCAGTATTTT.

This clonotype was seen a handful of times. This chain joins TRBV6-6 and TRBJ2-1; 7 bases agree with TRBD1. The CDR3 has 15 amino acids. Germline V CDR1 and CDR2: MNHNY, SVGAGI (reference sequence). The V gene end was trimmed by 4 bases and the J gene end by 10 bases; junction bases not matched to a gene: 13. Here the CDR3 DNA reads TGTGCCAGCAGTTCTACAGGGGAAGTTCGAAACGAGCAGTTCTTC. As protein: CASSSTGEVRNEQFF.

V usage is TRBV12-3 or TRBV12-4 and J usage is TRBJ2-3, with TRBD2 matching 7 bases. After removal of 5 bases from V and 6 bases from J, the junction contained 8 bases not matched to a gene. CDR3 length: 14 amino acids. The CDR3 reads CASSPRRGWDTQYF. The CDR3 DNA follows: TGTGCCAGCAGTCCCCGGCGGGGGTGGGATACGCAGTATTTT.

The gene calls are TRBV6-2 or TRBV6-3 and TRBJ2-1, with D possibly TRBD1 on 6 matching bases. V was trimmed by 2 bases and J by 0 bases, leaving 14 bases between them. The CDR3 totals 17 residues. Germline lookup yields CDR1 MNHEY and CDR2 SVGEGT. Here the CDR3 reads CASSYGSQGLSYNEQFF. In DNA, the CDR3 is TGTGCCAGCAGTTACGGCTCCCAGGGGCTCTCCTACAATGAGCAGTTCTTC.

The CDR3 DNA reads as TGTGCCAGCAGTTCCGACAGGGTAGACGTGAATGGCTACACCTTC. Its translation: CASSSDRVDVNGYTF. The chain uses TRBV27 and TRBJ1-2, with 7 bases aligning to TRBD1. V was pared by 4 bases and J by 6 bases, with 11 bases of the junction left unmatched. This CDR3 region has 15 residues. Germline lookup yields CDR1 MNHEY and CDR2 SMNVEV (reference sequence).

This CDR3 is CASSLEVWGKETQYF. The CDR3 DNA sequence: TGCGCCAGCAGCTTGGAGGTTTGGGGGAAAGAGACCCAGTACTTC. The rearrangement uses TRBV5-1 and TRBJ2-5; D is tentatively TRBD1 or TRBD2 (5 bases each). Trimming removed 0 bases at V and 3 bases at J, with 12 bases between. The germline V gene encodes CDR1 SGHRS and CDR2 YFSETQ. The CDR3 extends over 15 amino acids.

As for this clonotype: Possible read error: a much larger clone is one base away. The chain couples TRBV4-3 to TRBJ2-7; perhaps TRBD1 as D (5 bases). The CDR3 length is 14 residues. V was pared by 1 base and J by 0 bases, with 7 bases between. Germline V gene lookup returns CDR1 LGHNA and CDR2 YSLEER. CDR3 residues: CASSQVTASYEQYF. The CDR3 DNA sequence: TGCGCCAGCAGCCAAGTGACAGCCTCCTACGAGCAGTACTTC.

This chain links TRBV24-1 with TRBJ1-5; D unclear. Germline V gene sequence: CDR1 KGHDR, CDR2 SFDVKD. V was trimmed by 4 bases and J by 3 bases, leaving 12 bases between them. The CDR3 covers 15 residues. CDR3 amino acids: CATSDPRGDNQPQHF. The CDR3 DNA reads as TGTGCCACCAGTGACCCCCGGGGTGACAATCAGCCCCAGCATTTT.

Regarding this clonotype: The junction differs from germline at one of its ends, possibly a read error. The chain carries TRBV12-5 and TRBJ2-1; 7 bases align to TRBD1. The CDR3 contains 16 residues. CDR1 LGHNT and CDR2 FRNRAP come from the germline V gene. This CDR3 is CASGLRDSLSYNKQFF. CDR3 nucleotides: TGTGCTAGTGGTTTGAGGGACAGCCTGTCCTACAATAAGCAGTTCTTC.

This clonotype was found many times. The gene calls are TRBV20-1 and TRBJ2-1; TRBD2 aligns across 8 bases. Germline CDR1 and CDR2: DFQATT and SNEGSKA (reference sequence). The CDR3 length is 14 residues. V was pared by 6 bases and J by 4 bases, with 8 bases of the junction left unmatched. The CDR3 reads CSAITERGYNEQFF. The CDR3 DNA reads TGCAGTGCAATTACCGAGCGGGGGTACAATGAGCAGTTCTTC.

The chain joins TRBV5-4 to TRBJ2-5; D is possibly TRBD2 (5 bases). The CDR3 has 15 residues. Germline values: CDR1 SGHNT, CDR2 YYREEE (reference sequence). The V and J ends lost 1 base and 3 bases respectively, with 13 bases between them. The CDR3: CASSLPRERKETQYF. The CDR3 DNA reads TGTGCCAGCAGCTTGCCGAGGGAGAGGAAAGAGACCCAGTACTTC.

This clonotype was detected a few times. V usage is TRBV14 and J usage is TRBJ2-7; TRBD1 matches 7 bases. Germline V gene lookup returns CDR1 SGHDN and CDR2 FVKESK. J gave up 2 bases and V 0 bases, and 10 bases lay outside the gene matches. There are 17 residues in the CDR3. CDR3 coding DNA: TGTGCCAGCAGCCAAGAAGGGATAACAGGGGCTCCCTACGAGCAGTACTTC. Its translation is CASSQEGITGAPYEQYF.

This CDR3 is CSPENSNQPQHF. The CDR3 region has the DNA TGCAGCCCGGAGAATAGCAATCAGCCCCAGCATTTT. The chain couples TRBV20-1 to TRBJ1-5; no clear D gene. The CDR3 runs 12 residues. The germline gives CDR1 DFQATT, CDR2 SNEGSKA (reference sequence).

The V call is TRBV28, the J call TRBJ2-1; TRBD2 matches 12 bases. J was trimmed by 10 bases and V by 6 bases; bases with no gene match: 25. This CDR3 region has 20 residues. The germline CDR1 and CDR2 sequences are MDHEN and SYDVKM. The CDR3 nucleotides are TGTGCCAGCAGCCCCCTGAAATTAGCTAGCGGGGGGGCTAGAGGTATCGAGCAGTTCTTC. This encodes CASSPLKLASGGARGIEQFF.